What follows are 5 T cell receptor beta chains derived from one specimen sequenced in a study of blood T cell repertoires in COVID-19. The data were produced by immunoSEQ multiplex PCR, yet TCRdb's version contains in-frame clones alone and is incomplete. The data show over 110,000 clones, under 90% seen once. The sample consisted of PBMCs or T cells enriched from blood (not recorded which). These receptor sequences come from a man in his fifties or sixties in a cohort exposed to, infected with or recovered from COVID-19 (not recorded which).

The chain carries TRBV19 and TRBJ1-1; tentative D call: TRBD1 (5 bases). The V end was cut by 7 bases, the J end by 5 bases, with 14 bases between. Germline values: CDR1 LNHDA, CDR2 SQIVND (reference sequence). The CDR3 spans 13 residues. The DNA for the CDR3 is TGTGCCAGTACCCCGTGGGGGGGAACTGAAGCTTTCTTT. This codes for CASTPWGGTEAFF.

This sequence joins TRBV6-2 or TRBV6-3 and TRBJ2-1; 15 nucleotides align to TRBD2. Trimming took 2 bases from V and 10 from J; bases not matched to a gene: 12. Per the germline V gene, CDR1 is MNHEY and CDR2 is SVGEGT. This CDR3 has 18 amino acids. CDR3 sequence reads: CASSYGPPGLAGGTEQFF. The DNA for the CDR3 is TGTGCCAGCAGTTACGGGCCCCCCGGACTAGCGGGGGGGACAGAGCAGTTCTTC.

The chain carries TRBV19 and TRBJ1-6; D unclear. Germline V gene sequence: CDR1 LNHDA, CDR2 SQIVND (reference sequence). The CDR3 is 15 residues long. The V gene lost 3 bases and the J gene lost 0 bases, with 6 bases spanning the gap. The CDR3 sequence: CASSMPSSYNSPLHF. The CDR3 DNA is TGTGCCAGTAGTATGCCCAGCTCCTATAATTCACCCCTCCACTTT.

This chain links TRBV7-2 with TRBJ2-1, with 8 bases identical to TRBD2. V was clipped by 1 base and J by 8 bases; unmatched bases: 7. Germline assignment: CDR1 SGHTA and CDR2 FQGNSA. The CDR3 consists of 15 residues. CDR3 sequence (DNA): TGTGCCAGCAGCTTAGTCTTCCCAGCGGGGGATGAGCAGTTCTTC. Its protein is CASSLVFPAGDEQFF.

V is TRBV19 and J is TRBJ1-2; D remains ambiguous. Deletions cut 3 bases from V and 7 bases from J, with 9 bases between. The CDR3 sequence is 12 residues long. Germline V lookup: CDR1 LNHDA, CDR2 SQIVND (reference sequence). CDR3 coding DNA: TGTGCCAGTAGTATCGGTCCTTTTGGCTACACCTTC. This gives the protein CASSIGPFGYTF.